Below are 6 T cell receptor beta chains sequenced from a single sample in a study of human T cells and chemical hapten exposure. One entry per CDR3 protein, called by TCRdb with MiXCR from the RACE reads. This table holds around 330,000 distinct CDR3 sequences, around 5.5% found once. Time point defined: pre-sensitization, week 0. Treatment indicated: therapeutic diphenylcyclopropenone sensitization with weekly scalp DPC. The sample was whole blood, taken in connection with sensitization to the hapten diphenylcyclopropenone (DPC). The receptor source for this set is a young woman with alopecia areata. Some clones in this sample may be carry-over from other donors' samples.

There are many counts of this clonotype. V and J are TRBV11-2 and TRBJ1-2, with 7 bases matching TRBD1. Per germline, CDR1 SGHAT and CDR2 FQNNGV. V shed 5 bases, J shed 8 bases, and the junction held 8 bases outside the gene matches. This CDR3 spans 13 amino acids. The CDR3 DNA reads TGTGCCAGCAGCCTAAATACAGGGGAGGGCTACACCTTC. This gives the protein CASSLNTGEGYTF.

A few counts support this clonotype. The J gene is TRBJ2-5, the V gene TRBV3-1, with a weak D call TRBD2 (6 bases). Trimming removed 3 bases from V and 1 base from J, with 9 bases in between. Germline values: CDR1 LGHDT, CDR2 YNNKEL (reference sequence). The CDR3 loop spans 14 amino acids. The CDR3 DNA reads TGTGCCAGCAGCCAGGGGGACTCCCAAGAGACCCAGTACTTC. It codes for CASSQGDSQETQYF.

This clonotype was seen many times. The V and J genes are TRBV13 and TRBJ2-1; a weak D match, TRBD2 (7 bases). Per germline, CDR1 PRHDT and CDR2 FYEKMQ (reference sequence). The ends were cut back, 7 bases at V and 8 bases at J, with 15 bases in the middle. The CDR3 has 13 residues. The CDR3 coding sequence is TGTGCCAGCACTGGGGGGGCCAGGGATGAGCAGTTCTTC. Protein sequence: CASTGGARDEQFF. Based on the CDR3 plus reference TRBV13 and TRBJ2-1, the full variable domain is AAGVIQSPRHLIKEKRETATLKCYPIPRHDTVYWYQQGPGQDPQFLISFYEKMQSDKGSIPDRFSAQQFSDYHSELNMSSLELGDSALYFCASTGGARDEQFFGPGTRLTVL.

The genes are TRBV28 and TRBJ2-7; possible D gene TRBD1, 5 bases. This CDR3 region has 14 residues. Between the trimmed V and J ends, which lost 5 bases and 0 bases, there was a span of 11 bases. The germline V gene encodes CDR1 MDHEN and CDR2 SYDVKM. In DNA, the CDR3 is TGTGCCAGCAGTACCCCGACAGCCTCCTACGAGCAGTACTTC. This sequence encodes CASSTPTASYEQYF.

This clonotype was recorded many times. The rearrangement links TRBV20-1 to TRBJ1-5, with D possibly matching TRBD1 (6 bases). V was clipped by 0 bases and J by 6 bases, with 18 bases between them. The CDR3 runs 16 residues. Germline CDR1 and CDR2: DFQATT and SNEGSKA (reference sequence). The DNA for the CDR3 is TGCAGTGCTAGAGATAGGGAGGGGGGGTCAGCTCAGCCCCAGCATTTT. This codes for CSARDREGGSAQPQHF.

The chain links TRBV6-5 to TRBJ2-3, with D maybe TRBD2 (5 bases). With 0 bases removed from V and 4 bases from J, the gap between germline ends came to 14 bases. This CDR3 comprises 16 residues. Per germline, CDR1 MNHEY and CDR2 SVGAGI. The CDR3 reads CASSYSMALASDTQYF. The CDR3 coding sequence is TGTGCCAGCAGTTACTCGATGGCGCTAGCCTCAGATACGCAGTATTTT.